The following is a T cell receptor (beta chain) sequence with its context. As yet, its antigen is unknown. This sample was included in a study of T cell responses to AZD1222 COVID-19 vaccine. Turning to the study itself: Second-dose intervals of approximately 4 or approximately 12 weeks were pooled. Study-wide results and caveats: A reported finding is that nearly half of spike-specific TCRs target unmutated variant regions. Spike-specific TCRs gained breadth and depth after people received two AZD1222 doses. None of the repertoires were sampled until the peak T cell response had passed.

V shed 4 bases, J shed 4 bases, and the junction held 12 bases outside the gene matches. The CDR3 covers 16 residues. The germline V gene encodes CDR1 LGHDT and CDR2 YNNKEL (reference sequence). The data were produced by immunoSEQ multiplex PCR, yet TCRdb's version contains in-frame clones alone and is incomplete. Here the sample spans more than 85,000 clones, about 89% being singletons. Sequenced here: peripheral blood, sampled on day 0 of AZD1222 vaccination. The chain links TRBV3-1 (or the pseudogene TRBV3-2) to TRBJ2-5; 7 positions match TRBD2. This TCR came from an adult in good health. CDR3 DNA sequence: TGTGCCAGCAGCCGGGGGAGCGGGGAAGGTGGAGAGACCCAGTACTTC. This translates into CASSRGSGEGGETQYF.